This T cell receptor beta chain derives from a study of shared clonotypes between healthy human individuals. The table came from immunoSEQ multiplex PCR; TCRdb's copy has only in-frame clones and leaves some out. The sample records about 2 million clones, roughly 96% being singletons. Germline loops: CDR1 MNHEY, CDR2 SVGAGI. The CDR3 covers 13 residues. V lost 4 bases and J 2 bases, leaving 5 bases between the germline ends. The V call is TRBV6-5, the J call TRBJ2-2; D call uncertain. The clonotype was recovered from a man between 18 and 29 years old in good health. The specimen sequenced was naive CD4+ T cells sorted from blood. Subset of the sample: CD45RA+ positively selected. CDR3 nucleotide sequence: TGTGCCAGCAGTTCTGTAAACACCGGGGAGCTGTTTTTT. Its protein is CASSSVNTGELFF.